This TCR beta chain stems from a study of OX40 agonist ivuxolimab in advanced cancers. Background on the study: Patients were dosed with the agonistic anti-OX40 (CD134) antibody ivuxolimab. Study-wide points: Relative to CD4+ cells, CD8+ T cells on average had more expanded clones.

Regarding this clone: Its specificity is unknown.

Measured with immunoSEQ multiplex PCR; TCRdb has only the in-frame clones, and not every one. This table has tens of thousands of clones, 70% to 90% appearing once. The V and J ends lost 5 bases and 6 bases respectively, with 8 bases between them. The CDR3 is made up of 12 amino acids. Germline-derived CDR1 and CDR2 are SGHTA and FQGTGA. Sample: CD4+ or CD8+ T cells sorted from blood, taken in a trial of the OX40 agonist ivuxolimab. This receptor was obtained from an adult with an advanced solid tumor such as melanoma, head and neck, liver or kidney cancer. The chain links TRBV7-3 to TRBJ2-1; no definite D call. CDR3 bases: TGTGCCAGCAGCGATCAAGGCAATGAGCAGTTCTTC. Residues: CASSDQGNEQFF.